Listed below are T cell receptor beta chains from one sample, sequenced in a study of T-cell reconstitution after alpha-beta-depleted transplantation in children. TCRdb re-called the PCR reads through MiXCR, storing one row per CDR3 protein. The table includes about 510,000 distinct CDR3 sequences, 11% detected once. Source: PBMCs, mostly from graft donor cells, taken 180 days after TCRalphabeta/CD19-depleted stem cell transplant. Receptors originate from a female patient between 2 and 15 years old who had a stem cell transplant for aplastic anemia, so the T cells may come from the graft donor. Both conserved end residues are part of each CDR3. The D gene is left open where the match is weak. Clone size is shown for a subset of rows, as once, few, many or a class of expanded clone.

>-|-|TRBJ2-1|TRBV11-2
CASSPYGQGGNEQFF
TGTGCCAGCAGCCCATATGGACAGGGAGGGAATGAGCAGTTCTTC
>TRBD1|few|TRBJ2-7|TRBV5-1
CASSRDSTYEQYF
TGCGCCAGCAGCCGGGACAGCACCTACGAGCAGTACTTC
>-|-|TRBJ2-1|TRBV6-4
CASSDWRGTALNEQFF
TGTGCCAGCAGTGACTGGAGGGGGACAGCTTTGAATGAGCAGTTCTTC
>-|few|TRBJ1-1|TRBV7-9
CASSLGRWGTEAFF
TGTGCCAGCAGCTTGGGGCGATGGGGCACTGAAGCTTTCTTT
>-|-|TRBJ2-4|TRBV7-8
CASSLPRSDRRLAKNIQYF
TGTGCCAGCAGCTTACCAAGAAGCGACAGGAGACTAGCCAAAAACATTCAGTACTTC
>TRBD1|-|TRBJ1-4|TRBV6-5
CASSNPGGTRTNEKLFF
TGTGCCAGCAGTAACCCAGGGGGTACGAGAACTAATGAAAAACTGTTTTTT
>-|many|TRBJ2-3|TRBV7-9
CASSILASTDTQYF
TGTGCCAGCAGCATCCTAGCGAGCACAGATACGCAGTATTTT
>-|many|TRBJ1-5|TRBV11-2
CASSLPDQPQHF
TGTGCCAGCAGCTTACCGGATCAGCCCCAGCATTTT
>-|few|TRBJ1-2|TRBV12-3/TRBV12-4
CASSRQANYGYTF
TGTGCCAGCAGTCGGCAGGCGAACTATGGCTACACCTTC
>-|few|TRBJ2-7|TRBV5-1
CASSLEGFPTYEQYF
TGCGCCAGCAGCTTGGAAGGCTTTCCGACCTACGAGCAGTACTTC
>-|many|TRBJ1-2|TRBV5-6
CASSLGTFDGYTF
TGTGCCAGCAGCTTAGGGACATTTGATGGCTACACCTTC
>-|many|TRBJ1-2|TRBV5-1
CASSPLDHKDGYTF
TGCGCCAGCAGCCCCCTCGACCATAAGGACGGCTACACCTTC
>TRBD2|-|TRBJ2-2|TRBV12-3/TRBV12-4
CASSLGLAGSASTGELFF
TGTGCCAGCAGTTTGGGACTAGCGGGATCCGCGAGCACCGGGGAGCTGTTTTTT
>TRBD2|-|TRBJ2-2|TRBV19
CASSPGRGINTGELFF
TGTGCCAGTAGCCCCGGGCGGGGGATCAACACCGGGGAGCTGTTTTTT
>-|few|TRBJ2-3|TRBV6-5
CASSNRDRRVTDTQYF
TGTGCCAGCAGTAACCGGGACCGGCGGGTCACAGATACGCAGTATTTT
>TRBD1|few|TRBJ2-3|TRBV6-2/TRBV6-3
CASSYRRTGEVTDTQYF
TGTGCCAGCAGCTACCGGAGGACAGGGGAAGTCACAGATACGCAGTATTTT
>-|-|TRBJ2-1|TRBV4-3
CASSPARTPHEQFF
TGCGCCAGCAGCCCGGCCCGGACACCCCATGAGCAGTTCTTC
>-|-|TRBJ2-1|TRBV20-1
CSAREQVTYNEQFF
TGCAGTGCTAGAGAACAGGTAACCTACAATGAGCAGTTCTTC
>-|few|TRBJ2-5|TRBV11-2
CASSLDPGEWKTQYF
TGTGCCAGCAGCTTAGATCCTGGGGAATGGAAGACCCAGTACTTC
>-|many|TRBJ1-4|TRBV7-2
CASAWGDRNEKLFF
TGTGCCAGCGCTTGGGGTGACAGAAATGAAAAACTGTTTTTT
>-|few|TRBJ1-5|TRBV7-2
CASTVGGDLNQPQHF
TGTGCCAGCACCGTAGGGGGGGACCTCAATCAGCCCCAGCATTTT
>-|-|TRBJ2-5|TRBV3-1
CASSQGAEDQETQYF
TGTGCCAGCAGCCAAGGAGCGGAAGACCAAGAGACCCAGTACTTC
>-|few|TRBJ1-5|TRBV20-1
CSARVPNSNQPQHF
TGCAGTGCTAGGGTCCCGAATAGCAATCAGCCCCAGCATTTT
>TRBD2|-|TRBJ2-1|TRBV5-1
CASSLIGTSGSHNEQFF
TGCGCCAGCAGCTTGATCGGGACTAGCGGGAGCCACAATGAGCAGTTCTTC
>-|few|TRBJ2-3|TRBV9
CASSVGFATSTDTQYF
TGTGCCAGCAGCGTAGGGTTTGCGACTAGCACAGATACGCAGTATTTT
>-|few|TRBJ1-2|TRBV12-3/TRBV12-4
CASRPGGGYGYTF
TGTGCCAGCAGACCCGGAGGTGGCTATGGCTACACCTTC
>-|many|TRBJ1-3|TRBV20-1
CSATLGSHSGNTIYF
TGCAGTGCTACCCTGGGGTCCCACTCTGGAAACACCATATATTTT
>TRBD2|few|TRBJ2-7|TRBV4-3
CASSQDVETSGYEQYF
TGCGCCAGCAGCCAAGATGTGGAGACTAGCGGGTACGAGCAGTACTTC
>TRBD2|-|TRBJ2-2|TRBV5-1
CASRILAAAAGELFF
TGCGCCAGCAGGATACTAGCGGCAGCAGCCGGGGAGCTGTTTTTT
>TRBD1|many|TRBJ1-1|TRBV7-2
CASSYGQGTEAFF
TGTGCCAGCAGCTATGGACAGGGCACTGAAGCTTTCTTT
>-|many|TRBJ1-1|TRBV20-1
CSARDKNTEAFF
TGCAGTGCTAGAGACAAGAACACTGAAGCTTTCTTT